What follows are 18 T cell receptor beta chains derived from one specimen sequenced in a study of T-cell reconstitution after alpha-beta-depleted transplantation in children. Preparation of the TCRbeta library involved a method that used unique molecular identifiers. TCRdb passed the PCR reads through MiXCR, listing each CDR3 protein once. In the table there are more than 450,000 distinct CDR3 sequences, around 18% of which are singletons. The sequencing here drew on PBMCs from the stem cell graft donor, taken from the stem cell graft. The receptors come from a human donor who donated a stem cell graft to a child with acute lymphoblastic leukemia.

This clonotype was counted only a few times. This sequence joins TRBV20-1 and TRBJ2-7, with D possibly TRBD2 on 6 matching bases. CDR3 length equals 15 residues. Germline V gives CDR1 DFQATT, CDR2 SNEGSKA (reference sequence). The ends were cut back, 1 base at V and 3 bases at J, with 16 bases in the middle. The CDR3 is CSARGAGTGGYEQYF. The DNA of the CDR3 is TGCAGTGCTAGAGGGGCCGGGACTGGCGGCTACGAGCAGTACTTC.

This clonotype was observed a few times. The chain combines TRBV12-3 or TRBV12-4 with TRBJ2-7; D possibly corresponds to TRBD2 (5 bases). Deletions cut 6 bases from V and 5 bases from J, with 11 bases between. The CDR3 covers 12 residues. The CDR3 loop is CASRGRGHEQYF. Written as DNA, the CDR3 is TGTGCCAGCAGAGGCCGGGGTCACGAGCAGTACTTC.

This clonotype has at least ten counts. The chain links TRBV6-5 to TRBJ2-7; tentatively, D is TRBD1 or TRBD2 (5 bases each). This CDR3 spans 14 amino acids. Trimming took 0 bases from V and 6 from J, leaving 12 bases between them. Germline V CDR1 and CDR2: MNHEY, SVGAGI. The CDR3 DNA reads as TGTGCCAGCAGTTACTCGACTTGGGACGGCGAGCAGTACTTC. Encoded protein: CASSYSTWDGEQYF.

The V gene is TRBV5-1, the J gene TRBJ2-3, with 8 bases lining up with TRBD2. Per the germline V gene, CDR1 is SGHRS and CDR2 is YFSETQ. This CDR3 spans 15 amino acids. The trim removed 4 bases at V and 6 bases at J, leaving 10 bases unmatched. The CDR3 DNA is TGCGCCAGCAGCATCCAGAGCGGGAGTAGGGATACGCAGTATTTT. This gives the protein CASSIQSGSRDTQYF.

This clonotype was found a few times. The V gene is TRBV5-1, the J gene TRBJ1-3, with TRBD1 matching 10 bases. CDR1 SGHRS and CDR2 YFSETQ come from the germline V gene. The CDR3 has 18 residues. V was clipped by 3 bases and J by 0 bases; unmatched bases: 9. As DNA, the CDR3 is TGCGCCAGCAGCTGGACCGGGACAGGGGCCTACTCTGGAAACACCATATATTTT. Translated, it gives CASSWTGTGAYSGNTIYF.

This clonotype has more than one count but fewer than ten. This chain connects TRBV7-2 to TRBJ2-7, with 8 bases aligning to TRBD2. Germline CDR1 is SGHTA and CDR2 is FQGNSA. After removal of 1 base from V and 0 bases from J, the junction contained 5 bases not matched to a gene. The CDR3 is 16 amino acids. The CDR3 coding sequence is TGTGCCAGCAGCTTAGTGACCGGGAGGGTCTCCTACGAGCAGTACTTC. Amino acids: CASSLVTGRVSYEQYF. The whole variable domain, filled in from reference TRBV7-2 and TRBJ2-7, reads GAGVSQSPSNKVTEKGKDVELRCDPISGHTALYWYRQSLGQGLEFLIYFQGNSAPDKSGLPSDRFSAERTGGSVSTLTIQRTQQEDSAVYLCASSLVTGRVSYEQYFGPGTRLTVT.

The chain couples TRBV30 to TRBJ2-2; D might be TRBD1 (6 bases). The CDR3 has 13 residues. Trimming pared 1 base from V and 6 bases from J, leaving 9 bases between. Germline values: CDR1 GTSNPN, CDR2 SVGIG (reference sequence). The CDR3 loop reads CAWSDTGSGELFF. The CDR3 DNA follows: TGTGCCTGGAGTGATACAGGGTCCGGGGAGCTGTTTTTT.

In this sample, this clonotype turned up a few times. The rearrangement uses TRBV20-1 and TRBJ2-1; TRBD2 matches at 11 bases. V lost 0 bases to trimming and J lost 9 bases; unmatched junction nucleotides: 13. The CDR3 contains 17 residues. Germline CDR1 is DFQATT and CDR2 is SNEGSKA (reference sequence). The CDR3 loop is CSARDPIGTSGVVEQFF. The DNA for the CDR3 is TGCAGTGCTAGAGACCCGATAGGGACTAGCGGAGTGGTTGAGCAGTTCTTC.

The rearrangement links TRBV5-1 to TRBJ2-2; tentative D call: TRBD2 (6 bases). Germline loops: CDR1 SGHRS, CDR2 YFSETQ. Trimming stripped 5 bases from V and 6 bases from J, with 14 bases between. This CDR3 contains 14 residues. CDR3 residues: CASSFRPGAGELFF. CDR3 sequence (DNA): TGCGCCAGCAGTTTCCGACCGGGGGCCGGGGAGCTGTTTTTT.

Written as DNA, the CDR3 is TGTGCCAGCAGCCCGATGCGGGGAGGCGTGGCAGATACGCAGTATTTT. Its protein is CASSPMRGGVADTQYF. The chain couples TRBV9 to TRBJ2-3; D perhaps matches TRBD2 (6 bases). Germline CDR1 and CDR2: SGDLS and YYNGEE. The V end lost 4 bases, the J end lost 4 bases, and 19 bases lay between the germline ends. The CDR3 spans 16 residues.

This clonotype was observed a few times. The CDR3 DNA reads TGCAGTGCTAGAGATTTTGGTCAGCGGGAGGGCCACGAGACCCAGTACTTC. Translation: CSARDFGQREGHETQYF. The chain combines TRBV20-1 with TRBJ2-5; 10 bases are shared with TRBD2. CDR3 length equals 17 residues. V gave up 0 bases and J gave up 5 bases; unmatched junction bases: 12. In germline, CDR1 is DFQATT, CDR2 SNEGSKA (reference sequence).

This clonotype was observed a few times. The gene calls are TRBV7-2 and TRBJ2-7, with TRBD2 matching 7 bases. This CDR3 is 14 amino acids long. V shed 3 bases and J 2 bases; nucleotides not matched to a gene: 4. Germline CDR1 reads SGHTA; CDR2 reads FQGNSA. The CDR3 bases are TGTGCCAGCAGCTTCAGTACTAGCGCCTACGAGCAGTACTTC. Translating gives CASSFSTSAYEQYF.

This chain joins TRBV6-1 and TRBJ1-2; D not resolved. Between the trimmed V and J ends, which lost 8 bases and 8 bases, there was a span of 21 bases. Germline values: CDR1 MNHNS, CDR2 SASEGT. This CDR3 has 14 amino acids. The CDR3 DNA reads TGTGCCAGCCGGGAGGTCGGGGTGGGCGGCGGCTACACCTTC. Its translation: CASREVGVGGGYTF.

The J gene is TRBJ2-7, the V gene TRBV7-3; D not resolved. This CDR3 is built from 13 residues. V gave up 4 bases and J gave up 3 bases, with 10 bases separating them. The germline CDR1 and CDR2 sequences are SGHTA and FQGTGA. CDR3: CASSSGSFYEQYF. The CDR3 DNA is TGTGCCAGCAGCTCAGGATCCTTCTACGAGCAGTACTTC.

This chain connects TRBV7-3 to TRBJ1-1, with unresolved D. This CDR3 is 14 amino acids long. V was shortened by 0 bases and J by 2 bases, with 7 bases between the two germline ends. Germline-derived CDR1 and CDR2 are SGHTA and FQGTGA. CDR3 coding DNA: TGTGCCAGCAGCTTAACGGATGGCAACACTGAAGCTTTCTTT. Amino acid sequence: CASSLTDGNTEAFF. Full variable domain (rest looked up from reference TRBV7-3 and TRBJ1-1): GAGVSQTPSNKVTEKGKYVELRCDPISGHTALYWYRQSLGQGPEFLIYFQGTGAADDSGLPNDRFFAVRPEGSVSTLKIQRTERGDSAVYLCASSLTDGNTEAFFGQGTRLTVV.

The chain links TRBV27 to TRBJ1-2, with 10 bases fitting TRBD1. The CDR3 extends over 15 amino acids. With V trimmed by 0 bases and J by 6 bases, 4 bases remained unmatched. CDR1 is MNHEY, CDR2 SMNVEV, per germline (reference sequence). DNA of the CDR3: TGTGCCAGCAGTTTATCTGCGACAGGGGGCGATGGCTACACCTTC. Residues: CASSLSATGGDGYTF.

This clonotype was counted only a few times. The chain combines TRBV6-5 with TRBJ2-2; 12 bases map to TRBD2. Losses at the gene ends were 5 bases for V and 6 bases for J; bases not matched to a gene: 4. The length of the CDR3 is 15 residues. In germline, CDR1 is MNHEY, CDR2 SVGAGI. This chain's CDR3 is CASSLLAGGAGELFF. For the CDR3, the DNA is TGTGCCAGCAGTCTACTAGCGGGAGGTGCCGGGGAGCTGTTTTTT.

V and J are TRBV5-5 and TRBJ2-1; D is unclear. With 0 bases removed from V and 4 bases from J, the gap between germline ends came to 14 bases. The germline CDR1 and CDR2 sequences are SGHKS and YYEKEE (reference sequence). There are 16 residues in the CDR3. CDR3 nucleotide sequence: TGTGCCAGCAGCTTGGAGAATCTCTCTCGGTACAATGAGCAGTTCTTC. It specifies CASSLENLSRYNEQFF.